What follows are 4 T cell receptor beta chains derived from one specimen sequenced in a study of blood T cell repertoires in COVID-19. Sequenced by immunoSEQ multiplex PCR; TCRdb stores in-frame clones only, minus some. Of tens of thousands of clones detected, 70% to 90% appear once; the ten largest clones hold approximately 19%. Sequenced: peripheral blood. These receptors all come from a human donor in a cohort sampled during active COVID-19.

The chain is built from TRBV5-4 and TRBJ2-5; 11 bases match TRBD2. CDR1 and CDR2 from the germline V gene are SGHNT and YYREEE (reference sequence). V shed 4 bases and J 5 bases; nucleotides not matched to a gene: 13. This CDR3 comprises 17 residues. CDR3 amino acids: CASSQLYSGRARETQYF. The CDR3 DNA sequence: TGTGCCAGCAGCCAGCTCTATAGCGGGAGGGCTCGGGAGACCCAGTACTTC. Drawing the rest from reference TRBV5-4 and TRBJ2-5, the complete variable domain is ETGVTQSPTHLIKTRGQQVTLRCSSQSGHNTVSWYQQALGQGPQFIFQYYREEENGRGNFPPRFSGLQFPNYSSELNVNALELDDSALYLCASSQLYSGRARETQYFGPGTRLLVL.

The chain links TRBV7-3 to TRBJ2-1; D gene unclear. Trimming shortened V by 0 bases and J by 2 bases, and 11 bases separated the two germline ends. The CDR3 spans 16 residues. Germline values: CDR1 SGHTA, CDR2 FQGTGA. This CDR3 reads CASSLTRSKPYNEQFF. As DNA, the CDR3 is TGTGCCAGCAGCTTAACTCGGAGTAAACCCTACAATGAGCAGTTCTTC.

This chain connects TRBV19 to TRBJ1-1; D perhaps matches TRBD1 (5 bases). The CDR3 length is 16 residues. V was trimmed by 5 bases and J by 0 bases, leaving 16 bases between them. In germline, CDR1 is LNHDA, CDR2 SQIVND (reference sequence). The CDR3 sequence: CASSARRGRMNTEAFF. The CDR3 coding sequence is TGTGCCAGTAGTGCGCGGAGGGGCCGTATGAACACTGAAGCTTTCTTT.

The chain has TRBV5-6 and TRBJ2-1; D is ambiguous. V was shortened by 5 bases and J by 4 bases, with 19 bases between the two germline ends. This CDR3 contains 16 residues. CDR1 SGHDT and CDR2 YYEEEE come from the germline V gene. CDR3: CASSFGGPFAYNEQFF. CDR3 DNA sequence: TGTGCCAGCAGTTTTGGTGGGCCCTTCGCGTACAATGAGCAGTTCTTC.